This T cell receptor beta chain was observed in a study of T cells in localized non-small cell lung cancer. The repertoire was sequenced with immunoSEQ multiplex PCR; TCRdb's copy has only in-frame clones and lacks some. Of about 72,000 clones in the sample, roughly 83% were seen once. In regard to this clone: What it recognizes is unknown. Distinct nucleotide sequences in the sample also encode this CDR3.

Germline V gene lookup returns CDR1 MDHEN and CDR2 SYDVKM. This CDR3 has 15 amino acids. The junction had 7 bases not matched to a gene; V was cut back by 6 bases and J by 2 bases. Study findings and constraints: Uninvolved adjacent lung had the highest recorded T cell clonality, with tumor below it. A raised T cell density in blood coincided with lengthier overall survival. Heterogeneity remains possible, as sequencing covered one tumor region only.

The J gene is TRBJ1-3, the V gene TRBV28; 7 bases are shared with TRBD1. Material: peripheral blood, obtained before any cancer treatment. This clonotype was sampled from a female donor older than 55 with stage I lung adenocarcinoma. The CDR3 nucleotides read TGTGCCAGCAGGTCCGACAGGGTGCCTGGAAACACCATATATTTT. Its protein product is CASRSDRVPGNTIYF.